Below, 30 T cell receptor beta chains from the same sample are listed, as sequenced in a study of blood T cell repertoires in COVID-19. Assay: immunoSEQ multiplex PCR; the TCRdb copy retains only in-frame clones and omits some. Of 300,000 to 400,000 clones listed, approximately 88% are singletons. Sequences were obtained from PBMCs or T cells enriched from blood (not recorded which). These receptors all come from a man aged 25-45 years who had recovered from COVID-19.

This clone was detected only a few times. The chain employs TRBV23-1 and TRBJ1-6; 9 nucleotides line up with TRBD1. TRBV23-1 falls under the ORF class, with uncertain function. This CDR3 region has 18 residues. J was trimmed by 7 bases and V by 0 bases; bases with no gene match: 10. DNA for the CDR3: TGCGCCAGCAGTCAATCGGATCTCGGGACAGGGAGAAATTCACCCCTCCACTTT. This codes for CASSQSDLGTGRNSPLHF.

The CDR3 nucleotides are TGCGCCAGCAGCCCCTCCTCGGGACAGGGGGAAAGCTACACCTTC. It is translated as CASSPSSGQGESYTF. The V and J genes are TRBV5-1 and TRBJ1-2, with TRBD1 matching over 11 bases. CDR3 size: 15 residues. V lost 4 bases and J lost 9; bases outside the gene matches: 11. Germline V gives CDR1 SGHRS, CDR2 YFSETQ.

The chain has TRBV2 and TRBJ1-3, with a tentative D call TRBD1 (5 bases). Germline CDR1 reads SNHLY; CDR2 reads FYNNEI. V was trimmed by 8 bases and J by 4 bases, leaving 12 bases between them. This CDR3 is 13 amino acids long. CDR3 in amino acids: CASGTGTGNTIYF. CDR3 in DNA: TGTGCCAGCGGGACTGGGACCGGAAACACCATATATTTT.

The chain has TRBV5-1 and TRBJ2-7; 11 bases match TRBD2. The CDR3 extends over 14 amino acids. The trim removed 4 bases at V and 6 bases at J, leaving 6 bases unmatched. Germline values: CDR1 SGHRS, CDR2 YFSETQ. CDR3 DNA sequence: TGCGCCAGCAGCCCCACTAGCGGGGGAGCCGAGCAGTACTTC. Its translation is CASSPTSGGAEQYF.

The rearrangement links TRBV27 to TRBJ1-2; D is ambiguous. The CDR3 sequence is 13 residues long. Germline CDR1 MNHEY, CDR2 SMNVEV (reference sequence). Trimming removed 5 bases from V and 8 bases from J, with 15 bases in between. As DNA, the CDR3 is TGTGCCAGCAGTCCATTACCGGGGTACGGCTACACCTTC. Translated: CASSPLPGYGYTF.

CDR3: CASSLGQVYSNQPQHF. The CDR3 DNA is TGTGCCAGCAGTTTAGGACAGGTCTATAGCAATCAGCCCCAGCATTTT. This chain links TRBV5-6 with TRBJ1-5; TRBD1 matches at 7 bases. V lost 5 bases to trimming and J lost 0 bases; unmatched junction nucleotides: 8. Per germline, CDR1 SGHDT and CDR2 YYEEEE. The CDR3 covers 16 residues. The complete variable domain, with remaining parts taken from reference TRBV5-6 and TRBJ1-5, reads DAGVTQSPTHLIKTRGQQVTLRCSPKSGHDTVSWYQQALGQGPQFIFQYYEEEERQRGNFPDRFSGHQFPNYSSELNVNALLLGDSALYLCASSLGQVYSNQPQHFGDGTRLSIL.

This clone was seen only a few times. J is TRBJ2-1 and V is TRBV28; TRBD2 matches 9 bases. The germline V gene has CDR1 MDHEN and CDR2 SYDVKM. The CDR3 is 16 amino acids. V lost 7 bases, J lost 2 bases, and 9 bases stayed unmatched. For the CDR3, the DNA is TGTGCCAGCACTGTTTCCCTAGCGGGGCCCTACAATGAGCAGTTCTTC. It translates to CASTVSLAGPYNEQFF.

This chain links TRBV25-1 with TRBJ1-1, with TRBD1 as a possible D gene (6 bases). Trimming removed 5 bases from V and 10 bases from J, with 17 bases in between. The CDR3 loop spans 13 amino acids. Germline-derived CDR1 and CDR2 are MGHDK and SYGVNS. As DNA, the CDR3 is TGTGCCAGCAGTCAGAAGGGACATTCCATAGCTTTCTTT. Translation gives CASSQKGHSIAFF.

CDR3 protein: CASSLGLASYGREDTQYF. The CDR3 nucleotides read TGTGCCAGCAGCCTCGGACTAGCGTCCTACGGGCGTGAAGATACGCAGTATTTT. This chain joins TRBV7-9 and TRBJ2-3; 9 bases align to TRBD2. Looked up from germline, CDR1 is SEHNR and CDR2 is FQNEAQ (reference sequence). Trimming at V came to 5 bases and at J to 5 bases, leaving 17 bases not matched to a gene. The CDR3 loop spans 18 amino acids.

The chain is built from TRBV18 and TRBJ1-4; D unclear. CDR1 is KGHSH and CDR2 is LQKENI in the germline V gene. Trimming cost V 4 bases and J 2 bases, with 5 bases left between them. The CDR3 has 13 residues. The CDR3 loop is CASSRSTNEKLFF. The CDR3 DNA reads TGTGCCAGCTCACGGAGTACTAATGAAAAACTGTTTTTT.

The chain links TRBV18 to TRBJ1-4; D may be TRBD1 (6 bases). CDR1 and CDR2 (germline): KGHSH, LQKENI. This CDR3 contains 14 residues. V lost 0 bases to trimming and J lost 8 bases, with 10 bases between them. The CDR3 DNA reads as TGTGCCAGCTCACCACCGGGGGCAGTGGAAAAACTGTTTTTT. Its translation is CASSPPGAVEKLFF.

The rearrangement uses TRBV24-1 and TRBJ1-5; TRBD1 agrees at 11 bases. V lost 5 bases and J lost 1; bases outside the gene matches: 9. Germline CDR1 reads KGHDR; CDR2 reads SFDVKD. The CDR3 contains 18 residues. CDR3 nucleotides: TGTGCCACCAGTGGCTGGACAGGGGGCGGAATGAGCAATCAGCCCCAGCATTTT. This sequence encodes CATSGWTGGGMSNQPQHF.

The V call is TRBV5-1, the J call TRBJ2-5; D possibly corresponds to TRBD2 (5 bases). The CDR3 is 14 residues long. CDR1 is SGHRS, CDR2 YFSETQ, per germline. V was shortened by 0 bases and J by 5 bases, with 11 bases between the two germline ends. The CDR3 reads CASSLGTWTETQYF. CDR3 bases: TGCGCCAGCAGCTTGGGGACTTGGACGGAGACCCAGTACTTC. The full variable domain, completed using reference TRBV5-1 and TRBJ2-5, is KAGVTQTPRYLIKTRGQQVTLSCSPISGHRSVSWYQQTPGQGLQFLFEYFSETQRNKGNFPGRFSGRQFSNSRSEMNVSTLELGDSALYLCASSLGTWTETQYFGPGTRLLVL.

The chain couples TRBV19 to TRBJ2-2, with D perhaps matching TRBD1 (5 bases). Germline-derived CDR1 and CDR2 are LNHDA and SQIVND (reference sequence). The CDR3 runs 14 residues. The ends were cut back, 4 bases at V and 7 bases at J, with 13 bases in the middle. DNA of the CDR3: TGTGCCAGTAGTACTACAAACAGGCGCGGGGAGCTGTTTTTT. The encoded protein is CASSTTNRRGELFF.

The chain is built from TRBV14 and TRBJ1-3; no definite D call. CDR3 length: 15 amino acids. The V and J ends lost 0 bases and 7 bases respectively, with 13 bases between them. Germline assignment: CDR1 SGHDN and CDR2 FVKESK. The CDR3 protein is CASSQDRSAGNTIYF. The CDR3 nucleotides are TGTGCCAGCAGCCAAGATCGGTCGGCGGGGAACACCATATATTTT. Looking up the rest from reference TRBV14 and TRBJ1-3 gives the full variable domain: EAGVTQFPSHSVIEKGQTVTLRCDPISGHDNLYWYRRVMGKEIKFLLHFVKESKQDESGMPNNRFLAERTGGTYSTLKVQPAELEDSGVYFCASSQDRSAGNTIYFGEGSWLTVV.

Note on this clone: One end of the junction varies from germline; a read error may be responsible. The J gene is TRBJ1-1, the V gene TRBV7-3; D remains ambiguous. The CDR3 loop spans 13 amino acids. CDR1 and CDR2 from the germline V gene are SGHTA and FQGTGA. The DNA for the CDR3 is TGTGCCAGCAGCTTAACGTTCGCGAGTATTAAGTCATTT. It translates to CASSLTFASIKSF.

V gene TRBV11-1 combines with J gene TRBJ1-1; D unclear. CDR3 size: 14 residues. Trimming stripped 5 bases from V and 1 base from J, with 11 bases between. Germline loops: CDR1 SGHAT, CDR2 FQDESV (reference sequence). The CDR3: CASSLSEGNTEAFF. CDR3 in DNA: TGTGCCAGCAGCCTTTCGGAGGGGAACACTGAAGCTTTCTTT.

This chain joins TRBV5-5 and TRBJ2-1; TRBD2 is a possible D gene (5 bases). Germline CDR1 is SGHKS and CDR2 is YYEKEE (reference sequence). CDR3 length: 14 amino acids. The germline V and J ends were trimmed by 0 bases and 4 bases, with 8 bases remaining between them. CDR3 nucleotide sequence: TGTGCCAGCAGCTTGGGAGGGTTGTACAATGAGCAGTTCTTC. Amino acids: CASSLGGLYNEQFF.

In this sample, this clone turned up a few times. Different DNA sequences within this sample yield the same CDR3. The V and J genes are TRBV10-3 and TRBJ2-7; a possible D gene is TRBD1 (5 bases). CDR1 is ENHRY and CDR2 is SYGVKD in the germline V gene. There are 11 residues in the CDR3. V was cut by 7 bases and J by 3 bases, with 7 bases left in between. This CDR3 reads CAITQGYEQYF. For the CDR3, the DNA is TGTGCCATCACCCAGGGCTACGAGCAGTACTTC.

This clone occurred a few times. The genes are TRBV3-1 (or the pseudogene TRBV3-2) and TRBJ2-7; TRBD1 aligns across 7 bases. The CDR3 consists of 16 residues. Germline V gene sequence: CDR1 LGHDT, CDR2 YNNKEL (reference sequence). Trimming cost V 4 bases and J 1 base; bases outside gene matches: 10. CDR3 coding DNA: TGTGCCAGCAGCCCCTTCCGGGACAGCCCTTCCTACGAGCAGTACTTC. Translation: CASSPFRDSPSYEQYF.

The chain uses TRBV5-5 and TRBJ1-3; 7 bases fit TRBD1. CDR1 SGHKS and CDR2 YYEKEE come from the germline V gene (reference sequence). V was pared by 2 bases and J by 1 base, with 3 bases of the junction left unmatched. The CDR3 has 15 residues. The CDR3 sequence is CASSFEGASGNTIYF. CDR3 nucleotide sequence: TGTGCCAGCAGCTTCGAGGGGGCATCTGGAAACACCATATATTTT.

Concerning this clone: This sample also contains other DNA sequences that code for the same CDR3. V and J are TRBV27 and TRBJ2-7; no firm D call. The CDR3 length is 12 residues. The V gene's germline CDR1 is MNHEY and CDR2 SMNVEV (reference sequence). V was clipped by 4 bases and J by 0 bases, with 4 bases between them. The CDR3 reads CASSSSSYEQYF. The CDR3 coding sequence is TGTGCCAGCAGTTCCAGCTCCTACGAGCAGTACTTC.

The chain combines TRBV27 with TRBJ1-1; 8 bases agree with TRBD1. The CDR3 sequence is 15 residues long. The germline gives CDR1 MNHEY, CDR2 SMNVEV (reference sequence). Unmatched junction bases numbered 1, after V lost 0 bases and J lost 1 base. This CDR3 reads CASSLSGTGNTEAFF. The CDR3 nucleotides are TGTGCCAGCAGTTTATCCGGGACAGGGAACACTGAAGCTTTCTTT.

The chain links TRBV6-6 to TRBJ2-1, with 10 bases fitting TRBD2. The V and J ends lost 0 bases and 7 bases, in that order; junction bases with no gene match: 6. CDR1 MNHNY and CDR2 SVGAGI come from the germline V gene (reference sequence). The CDR3 covers 16 residues. The CDR3 sequence is CASSYSLSGGANEQFF. CDR3 coding DNA: TGTGCCAGCAGTTACTCGCTCAGCGGGGGGGCGAATGAGCAGTTCTTC.

The chain combines TRBV28 with TRBJ2-7, with 9 positions matching TRBD2. Per the germline V gene, CDR1 is MDHEN and CDR2 is SYDVKM. Trimming cost V 4 bases and J 3 bases; bases outside gene matches: 7. The CDR3 totals 15 residues. Here the CDR3 reads CASSSPPSGVYEQYF. The CDR3 DNA follows: TGTGCCAGCAGTTCCCCTCCTAGCGGGGTCTACGAGCAGTACTTC.

CDR3 bases: TGTGCCAGCAGTTTATTTCCTAGCGGGGGGCCTTTCCAAGAGACCCAGTACTTC. This encodes CASSLFPSGGPFQETQYF. The chain links TRBV27 to TRBJ2-5, with 11 bases identical to TRBD2. Germline values: CDR1 MNHEY, CDR2 SMNVEV (reference sequence). Trimming removed 1 base from V and 1 base from J; junction bases left unmatched: 8. The CDR3 contains 18 residues.

Turning to this clone: The sample holds other DNA sequences that translate to the same CDR3. CDR3 in amino acids: CASSPGGPGDTEAFF. CDR3 DNA: TGTGCCAGCAGCCCAGGGGGCCCTGGGGACACTGAAGCTTTCTTT. The chain links TRBV7-3 to TRBJ1-1, with 8 bases matching TRBD1. Germline-derived CDR1 and CDR2 are SGHTA and FQGTGA. After removal of 5 bases from V and 3 bases from J, the junction contained 8 bases not matched to a gene. This CDR3 region has 15 residues.

The CDR3 spells CASSTGLAGGADTQYF. Here the CDR3 DNA reads TGTGCCAGCAGCACGGGACTAGCGGGGGGTGCAGATACGCAGTATTTT. The chain couples TRBV11-2 to TRBJ2-3; 15 bases line up with TRBD2. The CDR3 covers 16 residues. V lost 5 bases to trimming and J lost 4 bases; unmatched junction nucleotides: 4. From germline, CDR1 is SGHAT and CDR2 FQNNGV.

This clone has a count of ten or more. V gene TRBV7-9 combines with J gene TRBJ2-7; 11 positions agree with TRBD1. The CDR3 spans 16 residues. Germline-derived CDR1 and CDR2 are SEHNR and FQNEAQ (reference sequence). After removal of 5 bases from V and 7 bases from J, the junction contained 13 bases not matched to a gene. The CDR3 here is CASSVTPGTGGREQYF. The CDR3, as DNA: TGTGCCAGCAGCGTAACACCCGGGACAGGGGGTCGGGAGCAGTACTTC. Drawing the rest from reference TRBV7-9 and TRBJ2-7, the complete variable domain is DTGVSQNPRHKITKRGQNVTFRCDPISEHNRLYWYRQTLGQGPEFLTYFQNEAQLEKSRLLSDRFSAERPKGSFSTLEIQRTEQGDSAMYLCASSVTPGTGGREQYFGPGTRLTVT.

The chain joins TRBV19 to TRBJ1-1; D is perhaps TRBD1 (5 bases). In germline, CDR1 is LNHDA, CDR2 SQIVND (reference sequence). V gave up 6 bases and J gave up 1 base, with 9 bases separating them. CDR3 length: 13 residues. The CDR3 loop is CASRFRGNTEAFF. The CDR3 DNA follows: TGTGCCAGTAGATTTAGGGGGAACACTGAAGCTTTCTTT.